This TCR beta chain came from a study of shared clonotypes between healthy human individuals (dated by TCRdb to the early 2020s). About the full investigation: The cohort included a few men and a couple of women between 18 and 49 years of age. For each donor, CD4 naive and CD4 memory were each run on three plates, CD8 naive on two plates, and CD8 memory on one plate. To estimate repertoire size and how much clonotype sharing occurs between individuals, the study deeply sequenced the blood TCR repertoires of a handful of healthy adults. Libraries were prepared and TCR repertoires were sequenced by different laboratories using diverse techniques, in order to increase sequencing depth and limit assay-specific biases. Each donor's leukapheresis produced roughly between roughly 0.85 and 9.5 billion PBMCs.

Paper-wide results and their limitations: Only blood was sampled, and tissue TCR repertoires likely differ from those in blood. Higher generation probabilities were observed for clonotypes shared by all four sorted-subset donors than for non-shared clonotypes. Even with the large sequencing depth, rarefaction of the sorted-subset datasets indicated that sequencing was incomplete. Across a few donors, approximately 5% of naive CD4, over 3% of naive CD8, around 2.1% of memory CD4, and approximately 0.4% of memory CD8 clonotypes were shared. Estimated clonotype richness was generally larger for naive than for memory subsets. Based on pairwise subsampling, the degree of clonotype sharing among donors was expected to be affected by sequencing depth. Because the study included a small number of donors, the genetic and exposure-history diversity represented was limited.

CD8 naive samples consisted of CD45RO-negative cells that were positively selected for CCR7, yielding a CD45RA+CCR7+ population without TemRA cells. Donors were healthy HIV-negative adults with no recently reported acute infections or vaccinations. Every donor was a Caucasian adult living in Nashville, Tennessee, USA. Blood was collected by leukapheresis, and PBMCs were isolated by Ficoll-Histopaque density gradient centrifugation and then cryopreserved in liquid nitrogen vapor phase. Purity and quantity of every magnetically sorted T cell population were checked by analytical flow cytometry. Genomic DNA was isolated from each sorted fraction and quantified by UV absorbance on a Nanodrop 2000c. A word on this clone: Its antigen is currently not known. No clone much larger than this one lies a single base away; base qualities are absent.

Using the deep immunoSEQ assay, TCR CDR3 regions were amplified from genomic DNA by multiplex PCR. For each cell subset, the extracted genomic DNA was distributed evenly across all wells of several immunoSEQ 96-well plates, and each plate served as one replicate. For sorted subsets, approximately 210 ng genomic DNA, equal to 30,000 to 35,000 T cell genomes, was loaded into each replicate PCR. Purified libraries were quantified with a Qubit 3.0 fluorometer, sized on a Bioanalyzer 2100, and re-quantified with the KAPA Library Quantification kit. Each immunoSEQ 96-well plate was sequenced on its own single-read 150-cycle Illumina NextSeq 550 flow cell. Under the source paper's analysis protocol: Because only junctional sequences without quality scores were contained in the immunoSEQ output, filtering matching that applied to full-length reads could not be performed. Sequences were annotated with PyIR, a Python wrapper for IgBLAST v1.9, using IMGT germline references to assign V/J genes and CDR3. Reads with weak V/J assignments (E-value above 1e-6), missing CDR3, stop codons, out-of-frame junctions, or ambiguous translated residues were removed. V3J clonotypes were defined as sequences sharing the same inferred V gene, J gene, and CDR3 amino acid sequence. The percentage overlap between two repertoires was calculated by dividing the number of shared unique clonotypes by the size of the smaller repertoire. Richness of each repertoire was evaluated using RTK rarefaction, the Chao1 estimator, and Recon v2.1 estimates of unobserved clonotypes. OLGA was used to compute generation probabilities for all TCRbeta clonotypes that the gDNA method yielded from a few donors. Sourced from immuneACCESS, this table was stored by TCRdb with only in-frame sequences that have V and J called. A share of the clones is absent; for the studies checked, an unresolved V gene accounts for under half, and the remainder has no known explanation. V and J calls plus clone size are reproduced from that table; the DNA served to infer D and trimming. Recorded for this sample are about 2.2 million clones; roughly 93% of them occurred a single time. More than 1.5% of the sample is held by the ten biggest clonotypes.

V was cut back by 0 bases and J by 4 bases, leaving a gap of 15 bases between them. Counted from cysteine to phenylalanine, this CDR3 has 15 amino acids. Only CDR3 DNA remains: 45 bases, in frame from the first base. CDR1 and CDR2 are drawn from the germline V gene: SQVTM, ANQGSEA. The rearrangement joined TRBV29-1 to TRBJ1-2; the best D guess is TRBD1, with 6 bases matching. The clonotype comes from a man aged 18 to 29 in good health. Some clones in this sample may be carry-over from other donors' samples. The specimen sequenced was naive CD8+ T cells from PBMCs. This specimen's cell subset or site label, interpreted: CD45RA+CCR7+. The nucleotides are TGCAGCGTTGAAGATCTTTTCAGGGGTACCTATGGCTACACCTTC. The translation is CSVEDLFRGTYGYTF.